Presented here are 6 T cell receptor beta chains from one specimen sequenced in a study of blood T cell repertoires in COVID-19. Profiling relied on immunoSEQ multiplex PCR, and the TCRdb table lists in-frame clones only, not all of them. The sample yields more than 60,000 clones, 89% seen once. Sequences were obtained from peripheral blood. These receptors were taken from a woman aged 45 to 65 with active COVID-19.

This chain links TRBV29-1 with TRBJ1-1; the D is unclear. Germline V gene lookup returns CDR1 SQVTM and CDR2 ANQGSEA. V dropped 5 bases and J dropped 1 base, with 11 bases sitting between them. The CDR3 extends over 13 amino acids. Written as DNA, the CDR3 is TGCAGCGTTCCGCAGAATCCGAACACTGAAGCTTTCTTT. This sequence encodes CSVPQNPNTEAFF.

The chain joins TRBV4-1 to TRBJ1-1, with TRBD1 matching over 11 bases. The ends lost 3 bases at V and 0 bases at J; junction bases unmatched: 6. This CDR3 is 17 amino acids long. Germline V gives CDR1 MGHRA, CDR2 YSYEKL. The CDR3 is CASSQAGQGAVNTEAFF. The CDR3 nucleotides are TGCGCCAGCAGCCAGGCCGGACAGGGGGCTGTGAACACTGAAGCTTTCTTT.

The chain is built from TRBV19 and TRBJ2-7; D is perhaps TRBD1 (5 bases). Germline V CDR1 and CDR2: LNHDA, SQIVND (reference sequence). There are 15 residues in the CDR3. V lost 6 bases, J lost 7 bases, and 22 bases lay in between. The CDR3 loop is CASRQNTGLRWEQYF. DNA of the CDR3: TGTGCCAGTAGGCAGAATACAGGTCTCCGTTGGGAGCAGTACTTC.

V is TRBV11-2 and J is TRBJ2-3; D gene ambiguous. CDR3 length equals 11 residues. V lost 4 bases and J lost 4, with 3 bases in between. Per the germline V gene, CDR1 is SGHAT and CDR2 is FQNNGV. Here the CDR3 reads CASSSSDTQYF. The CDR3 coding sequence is TGTGCCAGCAGCTCCTCAGATACGCAGTATTTT. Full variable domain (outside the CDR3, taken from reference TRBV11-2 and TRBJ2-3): EAGVAQSPRYKIIEKRQSVAFWCNPISGHATLYWYQQILGQGPKLLIQFQNNGVVDDSQLPKDRFSAERLKGVDSTLKIQPAKLEDSAVYLCASSSSDTQYFGPGTRLTVL.

The CDR3, as DNA: TGTGCCATCAGGGCCCTTGCTAGCGGGAGTAAGGTCTGGTCCTACGAGCAGTACTTC. It codes for CAIRALASGSKVWSYEQYF. J is TRBJ2-7 and V is TRBV10-3, with TRBD2 matching over 10 bases. V lost 6 bases and J lost 1; bases outside the gene matches: 18. Germline lookup yields CDR1 ENHRY and CDR2 SYGVKD. The length of the CDR3 is 19 residues.

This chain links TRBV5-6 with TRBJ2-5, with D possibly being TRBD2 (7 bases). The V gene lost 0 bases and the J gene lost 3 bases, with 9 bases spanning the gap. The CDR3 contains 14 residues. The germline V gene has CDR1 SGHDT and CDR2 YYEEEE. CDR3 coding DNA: TGTGCCAGCAGCTTGGTAGGGGGGGAAGAGACCCAGTACTTC. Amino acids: CASSLVGGEETQYF.